This paragraph covers one T cell receptor beta chain sequence. Which antigen it targets is not known. No per-base quality is available; no much larger clone lies one base away. The germline V gene (reference sequence) yields SEHNR for CDR1 and FQNEAQ for CDR2. Clipping removes 3 bases from V and 6 bases from J, with 7 as the unmatched junction base count. Measured from the cysteine to the phenylalanine, the CDR3 is 14 residues long. Solely the CDR3 DNA is kept, with 42 bases framed from the first base. Genomic DNA was extracted from sorted cells for sequencing of the TCRbeta CDR3 region. The immunoSEQ Assay was used to sequence the TCRbeta CDR3 regions. The clones in this table, taken by TCRdb from immuneACCESS, are in-frame only. Not every clone is retained; where verified, under half of the shortfall comes from an unresolved V gene, and the cause of the rest is unknown. This sample gives tens of thousands of clones in total; more than 80% of them show up just once. Approximately 0.69% of the sample is in the top ten clones.

The trial excluded patients who had a history of autoimmune disease or who were on systemic immunosuppression. Peripheral blood for TCR sequencing was collected from all dose cohorts at baseline, on cycle 4 day 1, and on cycle 7 day 1. The samples were taken from a phase I, first-in-human, multicenter, open-label dose-escalation trial of ivuxolimab. Adults with locally advanced or metastatic head and neck squamous cell, hepatocellular, melanoma or renal cell carcinoma were enrolled in the trial. Before TCR sequencing, CD4+ and CD8+ T cells were separately sorted from peripheral blood. These data belong to a study of OX40 agonist ivuxolimab in advanced cancers. Study-level background: Ivuxolimab, which targeted the costimulatory receptor OX40 (CD134), was an agonistic, fully human IgG2 monoclonal antibody. Intravenous ivuxolimab was administered to patients every 2 weeks at six dose levels: 0.01, 0.1, 0.3, 1.5, 3 and 10 mg/kg. Of the approximately 54 patients in dose escalation, 19 had hepatocellular carcinoma, some 15 had melanoma, 9 had renal cell carcinoma and 9 had head and neck cancer. The dose-escalation cohort was about 83% male with a mean age of 60 years, ranging from 23 to 79. Prior anti-PD-1, anti-PD-L1 or anti-CTLA-4 therapy was permitted, and checkpoint inhibitors had been received by less than 45% of dose-escalation patients. Partial responses occurred in three dose-escalation patients: two with cutaneous melanoma and one with hepatocellular carcinoma. The purpose of peripheral TCRbeta sequencing was to test whether ivuxolimab changed TCR sequence diversity and led to clonal T-cell expansion. The paper reports the monotherapy dose-escalation portion (N = 52 patients) of the phase I ivuxolimab trial.

Overall study outcomes, separate from this receptor: At doses from 0.1 to 3.0 mg/kg, clonal expansion was seen in both CD4+ and CD8+ blood T cells between baseline and week 6. In partial responders in the 0.1-3.0 mg/kg groups, normalized peripheral clonal expansion was found to be among the lowest, especially among CD8+ T cells. After ivuxolimab, more expanded clones were found on average in CD8+ T cells than in CD4+ T cells. The antigen specificity of the clonally expanded peripheral T cells was not determined. Low levels of normalized T-cell clonal expansion were also seen in some patients who did not respond.

The rearrangement combines TRBV7-9 with TRBJ2-7; the central 8 bases match TRBD1. Source: CD4+ or CD8+ T cells sorted from blood, taken in a trial of the OX40 agonist ivuxolimab. This sequence was found in an adult with an advanced solid tumor such as melanoma, head and neck, liver or kidney cancer. The nucleotide sequence is TGTGCCAGCAGCTTGAGGCAGGGGGCTGGCGAGCAGTACTTC. The resulting protein is CASSLRQGAGEQYF.